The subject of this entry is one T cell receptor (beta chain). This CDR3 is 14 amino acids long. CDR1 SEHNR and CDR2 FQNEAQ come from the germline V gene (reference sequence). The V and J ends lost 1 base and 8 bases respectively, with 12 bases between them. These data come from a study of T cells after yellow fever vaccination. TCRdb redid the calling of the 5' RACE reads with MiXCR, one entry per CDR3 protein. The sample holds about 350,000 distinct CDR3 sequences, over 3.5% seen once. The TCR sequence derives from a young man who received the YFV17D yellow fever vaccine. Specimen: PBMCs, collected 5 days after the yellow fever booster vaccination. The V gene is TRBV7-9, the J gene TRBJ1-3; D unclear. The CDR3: CASSLDLHSDTIYF. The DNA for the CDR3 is TGTGCCAGCAGCTTAGACCTTCATTCAGACACCATATATTTT. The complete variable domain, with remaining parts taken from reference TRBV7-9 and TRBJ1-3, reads DTGVSQNPRHKITKRGQNVTFRCDPISEHNRLYWYRQTLGQGPEFLTYFQNEAQLEKSRLLSDRFSAERPKGSFSTLEIQRTEQGDSAMYLCASSLDLHSDTIYFGEGSWLTVV.